What follows describes a single TCR beta chain. This entry belongs to a study of cytomegalovirus exposure and HLA in healthy donors. Background on the study: A later analysis reported the same platform for the 110 or so validation repertoires and the approximately 670 first-cohort repertoires.

The protocol was immunoSEQ multiplex PCR, while the TCRdb copy is restricted to in-frame clones and leaves out a portion. The profile shows about 160,000 clones, roughly nine tenths of them singletons. Germline V gives CDR1 LGHNA, CDR2 YSLEER. Between the trimmed V and J ends, which lost 0 bases and 2 bases, there was a span of 11 bases. This CDR3 is 16 amino acids long. The chain links TRBV4-3 to TRBJ1-5; D unclear. The sequence was obtained from a woman aged 18-35 years in good health and CMV-seropositive. Sequencing was performed on PBMCs. CDR3 sequence reads: CASSQDLTHRNQPQHF. The CDR3 DNA reads TGCGCCAGCAGCCAAGATCTAACGCACCGCAATCAGCCCCAGCATTTT.